This T cell receptor beta chain was sequenced for a study of response to subunit inactivated influenza vaccine. Study findings and constraints: There was a suggestion from the authors that each seasonal influenza vaccination recruits few new T cells.

Germline V gene data show CDR1 as MNHNS and CDR2 as SASEGT. Trimming took off 6 bases at V and 2 bases at J, with 17 bases between the two ends. This CDR3 comprises 15 residues. TCRdb fed the RT-PCR reads into MiXCR, producing one record per CDR3 protein. The profile covers 650,000 to 700,000 distinct CDR3 sequences, with about 15% appearing a single time and 11% taken by the ten largest. This clonotype was detected only a few times. Its antigen is undetermined. This material consisted of PBMCs from blood, taken less than 13 days after vaccination. This TCR was recovered from a man between 50 and 59 years old who received an inactivated influenza vaccine. The rearrangement links TRBV6-1 to TRBJ2-7; the D gene is possibly TRBD2 (6 bases). CDR3 nucleotide sequence: TGTGCCAGCAGCCCGGGACTCACCATTCCCTACGAGCAGTACTTC. Its protein product is CASSPGLTIPYEQYF.